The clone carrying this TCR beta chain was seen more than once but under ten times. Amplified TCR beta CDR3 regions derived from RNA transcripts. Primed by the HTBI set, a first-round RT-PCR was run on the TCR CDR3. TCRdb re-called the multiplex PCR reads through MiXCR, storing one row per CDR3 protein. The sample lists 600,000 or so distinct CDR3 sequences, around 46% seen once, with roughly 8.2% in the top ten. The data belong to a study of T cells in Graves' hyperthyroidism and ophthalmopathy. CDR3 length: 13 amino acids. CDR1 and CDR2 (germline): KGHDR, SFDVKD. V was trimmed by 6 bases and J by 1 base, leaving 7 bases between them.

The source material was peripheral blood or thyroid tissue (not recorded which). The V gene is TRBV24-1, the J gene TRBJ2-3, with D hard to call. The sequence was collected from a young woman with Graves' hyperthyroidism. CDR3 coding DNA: TGTGCCACCAGTTCAGGACGCACAGATACGCAGTATTTT. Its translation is CATSSGRTDTQYF.